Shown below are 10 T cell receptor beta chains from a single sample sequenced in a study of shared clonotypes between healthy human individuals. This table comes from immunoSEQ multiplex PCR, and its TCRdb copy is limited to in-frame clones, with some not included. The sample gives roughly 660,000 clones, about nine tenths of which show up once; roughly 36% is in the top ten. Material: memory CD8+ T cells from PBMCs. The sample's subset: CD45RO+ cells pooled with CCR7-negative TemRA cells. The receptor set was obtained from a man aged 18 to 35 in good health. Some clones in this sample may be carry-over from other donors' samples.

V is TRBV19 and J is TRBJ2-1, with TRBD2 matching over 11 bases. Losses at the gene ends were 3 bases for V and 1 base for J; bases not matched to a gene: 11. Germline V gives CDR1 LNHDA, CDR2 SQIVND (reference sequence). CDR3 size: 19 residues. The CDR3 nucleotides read TGTGCCAGTAGTATTAGACTAGCGGGACCGCCGGGTTCCTACAATGAGCAGTTCTTC. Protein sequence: CASSIRLAGPPGSYNEQFF.

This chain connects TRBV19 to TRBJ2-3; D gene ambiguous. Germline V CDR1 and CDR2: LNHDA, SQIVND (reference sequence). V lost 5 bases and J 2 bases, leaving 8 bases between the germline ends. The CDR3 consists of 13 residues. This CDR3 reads CASSPRLTDTQYF. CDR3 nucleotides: TGTGCCAGTAGTCCCCGACTCACAGATACGCAGTATTTT. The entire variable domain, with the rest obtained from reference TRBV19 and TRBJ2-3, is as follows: DGGITQSPKYLFRKEGQNVTLSCEQNLNHDAMYWYRQDPGQGLRLIYYSQIVNDFQKGDIAEGYSVSREKKESFPLTVTSAQKNPTAFYLCASSPRLTDTQYFGPGTRLTVL.

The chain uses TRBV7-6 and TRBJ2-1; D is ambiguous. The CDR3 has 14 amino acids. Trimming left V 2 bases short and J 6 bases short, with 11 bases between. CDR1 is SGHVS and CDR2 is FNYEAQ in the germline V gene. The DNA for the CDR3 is TGTGCCAGCAGCTTATCTGGACGGACCAATGAGCAGTTCTTC. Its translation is CASSLSGRTNEQFF.

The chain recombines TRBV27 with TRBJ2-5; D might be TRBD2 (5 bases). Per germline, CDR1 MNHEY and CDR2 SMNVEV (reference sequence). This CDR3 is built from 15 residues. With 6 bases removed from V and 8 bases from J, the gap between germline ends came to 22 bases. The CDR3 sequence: CASSLRGPPEGTQYF. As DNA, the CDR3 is TGTGCCAGCAGCCTCAGAGGGCCCCCCGAGGGAACCCAGTACTTC.

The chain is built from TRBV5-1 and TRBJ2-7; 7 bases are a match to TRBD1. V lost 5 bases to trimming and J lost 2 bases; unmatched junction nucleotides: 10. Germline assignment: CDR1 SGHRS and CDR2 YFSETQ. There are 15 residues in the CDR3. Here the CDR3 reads CASRTGDSATYEQYF. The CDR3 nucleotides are TGCGCCAGCAGAACCGGGGACAGCGCCACCTACGAGCAGTACTTC.

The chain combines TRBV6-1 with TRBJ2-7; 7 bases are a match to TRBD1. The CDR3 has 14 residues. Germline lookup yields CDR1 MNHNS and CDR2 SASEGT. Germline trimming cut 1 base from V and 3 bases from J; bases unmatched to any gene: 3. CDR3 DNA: TGTGCCAGCAGTGAAGGACAGGGAAACTACGAGCAGTACTTC. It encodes CASSEGQGNYEQYF.

In DNA form, the CDR3 reads TGCGCCACCAGGACGGGAACCTACGAGCAGTACTTC. Its translation: CATRTGTYEQYF. This chain uses TRBV10-2 with TRBJ2-7; D may be TRBD2 (5 bases). The CDR3 extends over 12 amino acids. CDR1 is WSHSY and CDR2 is SAAADI in the germline V gene. The V end was cut by 10 bases, the J end by 2 bases, with 12 bases between.

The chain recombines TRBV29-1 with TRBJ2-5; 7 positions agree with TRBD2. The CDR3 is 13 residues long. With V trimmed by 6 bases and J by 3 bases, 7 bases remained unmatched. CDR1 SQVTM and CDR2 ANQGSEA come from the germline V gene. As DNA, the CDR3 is TGCAGCGTAGGACTAGGACTCGAAGAGACCCAGTACTTC. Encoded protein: CSVGLGLEETQYF.

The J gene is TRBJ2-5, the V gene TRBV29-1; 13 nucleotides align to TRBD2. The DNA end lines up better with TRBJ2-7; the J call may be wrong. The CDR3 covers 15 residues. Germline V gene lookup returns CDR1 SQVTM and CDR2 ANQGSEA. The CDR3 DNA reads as TGCAGCGTTGCGGGGACTAGCGGGACCTCCTACGAGCAGTACTTC. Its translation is CSVAGTSGTSYEQYF.

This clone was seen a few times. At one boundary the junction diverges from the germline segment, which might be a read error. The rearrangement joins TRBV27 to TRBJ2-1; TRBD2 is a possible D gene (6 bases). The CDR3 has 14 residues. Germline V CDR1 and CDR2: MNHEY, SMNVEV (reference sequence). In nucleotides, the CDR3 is TGTGCCAGCAGTTTTCTTAAGGACTACGATGAGCAGTTCTTC. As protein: CASSFLKDYDEQFF.